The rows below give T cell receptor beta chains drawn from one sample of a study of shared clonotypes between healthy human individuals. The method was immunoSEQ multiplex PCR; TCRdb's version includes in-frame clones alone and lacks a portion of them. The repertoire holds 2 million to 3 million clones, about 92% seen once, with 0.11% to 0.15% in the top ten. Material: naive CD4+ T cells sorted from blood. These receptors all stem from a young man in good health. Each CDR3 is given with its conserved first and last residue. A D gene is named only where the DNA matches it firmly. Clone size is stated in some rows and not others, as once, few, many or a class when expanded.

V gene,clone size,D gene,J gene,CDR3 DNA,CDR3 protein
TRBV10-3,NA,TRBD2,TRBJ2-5,TGTGCCATCAGTAAAGCGGGGGGCGGGGAGACCCAGTACTTC,CAISKAGGGETQYF
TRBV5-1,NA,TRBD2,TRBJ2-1,TGCGCCAGCAGCTTTAGACTAGCCACCTTTTACAATGAGCAGTTCTTC,CASSFRLATFYNEQFF
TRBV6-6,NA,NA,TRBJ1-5,TGTGCCAGCAGTTACTGGGGGGTTAATAGCAATCAGCCCCAGCATTTT,CASSYWGVNSNQPQHF
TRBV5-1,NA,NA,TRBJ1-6,TGCGCCAGCAGCTACCTATCGAGTGGGGGAAGTTATTCACCCCTCCACTTT,CASSYLSSGGSYSPLHF
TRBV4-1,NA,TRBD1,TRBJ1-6,TGCGCCAGCAGCCTCTTAGTCCAGGACAGGGGGCAGACCTATAATTCACCCCTCCACTTT,CASSLLVQDRGQTYNSPLHF
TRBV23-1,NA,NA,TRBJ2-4,TGCGCCAGCAGTCCCGCCGCCCATGGGGCCAAAAACATTCAGTACTTC,CASSPAAHGAKNIQYF
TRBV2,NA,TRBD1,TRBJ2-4,TGTGCCAGCAAAGACAGGGTTTTAAACATTCAGTACTTC,CASKDRVLNIQYF
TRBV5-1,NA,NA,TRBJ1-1,TGCGCCAGCAGCTTGCAGTCCCAGGGAGCCGGCACTGAAGCTTTCTTT,CASSLQSQGAGTEAFF
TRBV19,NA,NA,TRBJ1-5,TGTGCCAGTAGTATGGGCTGGAAGGGACAGCCCCAGCATTTT,CASSMGWKGQPQHF
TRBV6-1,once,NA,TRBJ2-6,TGTGCCAGCAGTGATCAGCCGCCTGGGGCCAACGTCCTGACTTTC,CASSDQPPGANVLTF
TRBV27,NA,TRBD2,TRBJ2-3,TGTGCCAGCAGTTCGCCCGTCGGGGCGGGGGGACCCACAGATACGCAGTATTTT,CASSSPVGAGGPTDTQYF